This T cell receptor (beta chain) was captured in a study of T cells in Graves' hyperthyroidism and ophthalmopathy. Overall study context: The blood sample was taken at first diagnosis, before treatment began.

RNA transcripts served as the template for amplifying TCR beta CDR3 regions. The HTBI set primed first-round TCR CDR3 RT-PCR. Using its own MiXCR run on the multiplex PCR reads, TCRdb lists one record per CDR3 protein. The sample includes fewer than 400,000 distinct CDR3 sequences, about 15% of them seen just once. Every diagnosis used clinical symptoms, serum thyroxine and TRAb, thyroid ultrasound and orbital computed tomography. Whole-study findings and limits: Ophthalmopathy was identified by the model a median around 5.9 months ahead of onset.

The CDR3 covers 14 residues. Germline trimming cut 3 bases from V and 7 bases from J; bases unmatched to any gene: 6. CDR1 and CDR2 (germline): LGHDT, YNNKEL (reference sequence). The sample holds many counts of this clonotype. Its antigen is currently unknown. The TCR comes from a man younger than 45 with Graves' hyperthyroidism. Sequenced input: blood. This rearrangement joins TRBV3-1 to TRBJ1-2; 9 nucleotides align to TRBD1. In DNA form, the CDR3 reads TGTGCCAGCAGCCAGGGGACAGGGCACGGTGGCTACACCTTC. Its translation: CASSQGTGHGGYTF.